A single sample is the source of the 5 T cell receptor beta chains below, sequenced in a study of blood T cells in healthy people across ages. Through a sample-barcoded 5' primer and a J-beta primer mix, a second PCR was run for roughly 6 to 12 cycles. One entry per CDR3 protein, called by TCRdb with MiXCR from the 5' RACE reads. The table includes roughly 1,500,000 distinct CDR3 sequences, 42% detected once. The specimen sequenced was blood. The receptor source for this set is a woman between 18 and 29 years old in good health.

The rearrangement links TRBV25-1 to TRBJ2-3, with TRBD2 matching 12 bases. Trimming removed 2 bases from V and 1 base from J; junction bases left unmatched: 4. The germline gives CDR1 MGHDK, CDR2 SYGVNS. The CDR3 consists of 17 residues. The DNA of the CDR3 is TGTGCCAGCAGTGAAGTGACTAGCGGGAGAGGCACAGATACGCAGTATTTT. It yields the protein CASSEVTSGRGTDTQYF.

The V call is TRBV10-3, the J call TRBJ1-5, with 8 positions matching TRBD1. The CDR3 consists of 14 residues. From germline, CDR1 is ENHRY and CDR2 SYGVKD. Trimming cost V 9 bases and J 3 bases; bases outside gene matches: 7. The CDR3 nucleotides read TGTGCCATACTTACAGGGGGAGTCAATCAGCCCCAGCATTTT. Residues: CAILTGGVNQPQHF.

The chain links TRBV7-2 to TRBJ2-3, with 8 nucleotides matching TRBD2. The germline gives CDR1 SGHTA, CDR2 FQGNSA. This CDR3 comprises 15 residues. The V and J ends lost 4 bases and 6 bases, in that order; junction bases with no gene match: 9. The CDR3 DNA reads as TGTGCCAGCAGCTCTAAAGCGGGAGTCTTTGATACGCAGTATTTT. This translates into CASSSKAGVFDTQYF.

This chain connects TRBV20-1 to TRBJ1-6; possible D gene TRBD1, 6 bases. CDR3 length: 13 residues. V was pared by 1 base and J by 7 bases, with 8 bases between. Germline loops: CDR1 DFQATT, CDR2 SNEGSKA (reference sequence). The CDR3 sequence: CSARATGNSPLHF. The CDR3 DNA reads TGCAGTGCTAGAGCTACAGGGAATTCACCCCTCCACTTT.

This clonotype was detected only a few times. This sequence joins TRBV25-1 and TRBJ2-7; D unresolved. V was clipped by 10 bases and J by 3 bases, with 13 bases between them. This CDR3 contains 12 residues. Per the germline V gene, CDR1 is MGHDK and CDR2 is SYGVNS. The CDR3 nucleotides are TGTGCCACCAGCTTGGGAAGCTACGAGCAGTACTTC. Its translation is CATSLGSYEQYF.